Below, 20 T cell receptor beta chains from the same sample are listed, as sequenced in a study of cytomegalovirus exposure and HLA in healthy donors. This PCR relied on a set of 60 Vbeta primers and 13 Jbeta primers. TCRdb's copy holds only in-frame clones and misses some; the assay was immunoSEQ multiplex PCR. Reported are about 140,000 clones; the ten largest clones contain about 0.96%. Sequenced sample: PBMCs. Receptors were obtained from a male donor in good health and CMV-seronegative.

The CDR3 loop reads CASSVATGSKGTQYF. In DNA, the CDR3 is TGTGCCAGCAGTGTCGCGACAGGGAGTAAGGGGACCCAGTACTTC. The V call is TRBV27, the J call TRBJ2-5, with 7 bases that match TRBD1. The CDR3 totals 15 residues. Germline V gene data show CDR1 as MNHEY and CDR2 as SMNVEV (reference sequence). V was clipped by 5 bases and J by 7 bases; unmatched bases: 13.

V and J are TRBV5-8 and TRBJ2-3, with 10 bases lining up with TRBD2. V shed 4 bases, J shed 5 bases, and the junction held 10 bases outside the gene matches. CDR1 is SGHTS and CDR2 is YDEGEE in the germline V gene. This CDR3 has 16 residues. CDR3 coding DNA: TGTGCCAGCAGCGTCCGACGGAGCGGGGGGGGAGATACGCAGTATTTT. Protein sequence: CASSVRRSGGGDTQYF.

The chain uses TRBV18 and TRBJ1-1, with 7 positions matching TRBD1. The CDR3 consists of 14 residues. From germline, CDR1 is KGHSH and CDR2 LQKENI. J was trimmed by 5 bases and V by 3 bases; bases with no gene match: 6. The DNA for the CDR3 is TGTGCCAGCTCACCGCCTACAGGGGAAACTGAAGCTTTCTTT. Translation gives CASSPPTGETEAFF.

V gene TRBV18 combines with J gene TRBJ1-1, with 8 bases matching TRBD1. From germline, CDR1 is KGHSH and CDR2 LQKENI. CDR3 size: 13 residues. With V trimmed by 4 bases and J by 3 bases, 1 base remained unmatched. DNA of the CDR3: TGTGCCAGCTCACAGGACAGGGACACTGAAGCTTTCTTT. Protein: CASSQDRDTEAFF. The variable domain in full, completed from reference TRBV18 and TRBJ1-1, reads NAGVMQNPRHLVRRRGQEARLRCSPMKGHSHVYWYRQLPEEGLKFMVYLQKENIIDESGMPKERFSAEFPKEGPSILRIQQVVRGDSAAYFCASSQDRDTEAFFGQGTRLTVV.

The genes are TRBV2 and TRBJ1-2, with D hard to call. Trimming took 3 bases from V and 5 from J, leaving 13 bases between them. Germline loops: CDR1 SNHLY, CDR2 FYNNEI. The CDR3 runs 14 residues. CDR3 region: CASSDRLLTYGYTF. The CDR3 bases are TGTGCCAGCAGTGACAGGCTGCTTACATATGGCTACACCTTC.

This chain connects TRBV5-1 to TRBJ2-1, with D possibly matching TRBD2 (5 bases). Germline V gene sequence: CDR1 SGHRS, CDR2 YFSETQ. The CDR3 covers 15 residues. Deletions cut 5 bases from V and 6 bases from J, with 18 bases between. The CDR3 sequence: CASRVDSPSFNEQFF. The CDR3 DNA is TGCGCCAGCAGGGTGGACTCGCCGAGCTTCAATGAGCAGTTCTTC. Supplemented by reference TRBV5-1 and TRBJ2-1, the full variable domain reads KAGVTQTPRYLIKTRGQQVTLSCSPISGHRSVSWYQQTPGQGLQFLFEYFSETQRNKGNFPGRFSGRQFSNSRSEMNVSTLELGDSALYLCASRVDSPSFNEQFFGPGTRLTVL.

CDR3 amino acids: CASSQGTGRATSPLSANEKLFF. For the CDR3, the DNA is TGTGCCAGCAGCCAAGGGACAGGACGGGCCACGTCCCCCTTGAGTGCTAATGAAAAACTGTTTTTT. The chain employs TRBV4-2 and TRBJ1-4, with TRBD1 matching over 7 bases. There are 22 residues in the CDR3. Trimming took 1 base from V and 3 from J; bases not matched to a gene: 23. Germline assignment: CDR1 LGHNA and CDR2 YNFKEQ.

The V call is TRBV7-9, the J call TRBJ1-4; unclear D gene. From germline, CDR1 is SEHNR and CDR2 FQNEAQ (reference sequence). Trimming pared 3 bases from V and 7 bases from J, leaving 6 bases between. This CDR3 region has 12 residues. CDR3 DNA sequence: TGTGCCAGCAGCTTTTTGAGTGAAAAACTGTTTTTT. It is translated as CASSFLSEKLFF.

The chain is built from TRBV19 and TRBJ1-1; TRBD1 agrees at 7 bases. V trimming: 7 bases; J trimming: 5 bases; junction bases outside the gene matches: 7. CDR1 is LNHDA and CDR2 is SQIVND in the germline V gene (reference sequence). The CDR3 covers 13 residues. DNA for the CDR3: TGTGCCAGTACCCCGACAGGGAAGACTGAAGCTTTCTTT. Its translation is CASTPTGKTEAFF.

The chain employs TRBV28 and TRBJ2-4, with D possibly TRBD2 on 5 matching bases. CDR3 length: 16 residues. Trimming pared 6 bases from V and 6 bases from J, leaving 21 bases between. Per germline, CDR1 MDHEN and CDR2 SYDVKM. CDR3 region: CASRLGLSMAGNIQYF. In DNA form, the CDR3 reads TGTGCCAGCAGGCTCGGACTTTCTATGGCGGGAAACATTCAGTACTTC.

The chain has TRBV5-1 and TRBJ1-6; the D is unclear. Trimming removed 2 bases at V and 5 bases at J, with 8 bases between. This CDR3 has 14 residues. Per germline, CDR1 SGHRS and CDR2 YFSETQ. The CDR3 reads CASSFEGNNSPLHF. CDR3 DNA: TGCGCCAGCAGCTTTGAGGGTAATAATTCACCCCTCCACTTT.

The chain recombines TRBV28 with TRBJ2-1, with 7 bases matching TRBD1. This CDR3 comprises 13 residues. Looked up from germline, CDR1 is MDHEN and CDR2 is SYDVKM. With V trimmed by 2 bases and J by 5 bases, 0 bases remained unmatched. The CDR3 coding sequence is TGTGCCAGCAGTTTAACAGGGGACAATGAGCAGTTCTTC. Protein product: CASSLTGDNEQFF.

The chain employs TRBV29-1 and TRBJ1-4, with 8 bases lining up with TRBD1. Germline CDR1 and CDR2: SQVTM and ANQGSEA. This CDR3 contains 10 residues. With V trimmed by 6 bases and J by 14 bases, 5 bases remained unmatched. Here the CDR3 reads CSVIDRGLFF. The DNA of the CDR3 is TGCAGCGTGATCGACAGGGGTCTGTTTTTT.

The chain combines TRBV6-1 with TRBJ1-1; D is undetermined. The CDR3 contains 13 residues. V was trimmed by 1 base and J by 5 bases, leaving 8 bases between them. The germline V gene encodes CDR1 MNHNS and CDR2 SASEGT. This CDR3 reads CASSEEQFTEAFF. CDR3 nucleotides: TGTGCCAGCAGTGAAGAACAGTTTACTGAAGCTTTCTTT.

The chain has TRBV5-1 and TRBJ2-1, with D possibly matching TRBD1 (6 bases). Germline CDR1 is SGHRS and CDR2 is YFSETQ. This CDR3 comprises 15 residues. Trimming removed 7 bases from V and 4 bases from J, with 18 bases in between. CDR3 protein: CASAPGDNPYNEQFF. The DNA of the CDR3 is TGCGCCAGCGCCCCCGGGGACAACCCTTACAATGAGCAGTTCTTC.

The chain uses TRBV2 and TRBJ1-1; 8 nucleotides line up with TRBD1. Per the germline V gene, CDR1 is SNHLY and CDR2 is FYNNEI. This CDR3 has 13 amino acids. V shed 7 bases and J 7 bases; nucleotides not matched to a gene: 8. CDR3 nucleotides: TGTGCCAGCAATGTTAGGACAGGGATTGAAGCTTTCTTT. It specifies CASNVRTGIEAFF.

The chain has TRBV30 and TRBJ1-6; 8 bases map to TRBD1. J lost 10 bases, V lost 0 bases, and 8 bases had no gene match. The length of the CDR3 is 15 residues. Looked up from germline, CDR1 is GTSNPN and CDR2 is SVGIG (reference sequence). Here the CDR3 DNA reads TGTGCCTGGAGTGTAGGGGAGGGACAGGCCTCACCCCTCCACTTT. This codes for CAWSVGEGQASPLHF.

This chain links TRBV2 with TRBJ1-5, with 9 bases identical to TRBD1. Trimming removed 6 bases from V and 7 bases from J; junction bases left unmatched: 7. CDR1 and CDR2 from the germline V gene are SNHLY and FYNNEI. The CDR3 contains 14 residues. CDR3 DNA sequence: TGTGCCAGCAGGGACGACAGGGGGGACCAGCCCCAGCATTTT. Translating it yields CASRDDRGDQPQHF.

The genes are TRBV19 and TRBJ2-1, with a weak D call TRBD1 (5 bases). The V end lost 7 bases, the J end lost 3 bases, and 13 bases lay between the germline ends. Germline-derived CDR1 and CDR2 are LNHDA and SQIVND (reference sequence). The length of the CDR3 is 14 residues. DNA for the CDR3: TGTGCCAGTACAAAAGGACAACTCTACAATGAGCAGTTCTTC. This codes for CASTKGQLYNEQFF.

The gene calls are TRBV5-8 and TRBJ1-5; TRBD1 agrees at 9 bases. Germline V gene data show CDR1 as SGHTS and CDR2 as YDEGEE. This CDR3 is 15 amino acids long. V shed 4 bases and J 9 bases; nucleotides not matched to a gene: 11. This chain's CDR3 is CASSGTGTGNSPQHF. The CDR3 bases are TGTGCCAGCAGCGGGACAGGGACAGGGAACTCGCCCCAGCATTTT.